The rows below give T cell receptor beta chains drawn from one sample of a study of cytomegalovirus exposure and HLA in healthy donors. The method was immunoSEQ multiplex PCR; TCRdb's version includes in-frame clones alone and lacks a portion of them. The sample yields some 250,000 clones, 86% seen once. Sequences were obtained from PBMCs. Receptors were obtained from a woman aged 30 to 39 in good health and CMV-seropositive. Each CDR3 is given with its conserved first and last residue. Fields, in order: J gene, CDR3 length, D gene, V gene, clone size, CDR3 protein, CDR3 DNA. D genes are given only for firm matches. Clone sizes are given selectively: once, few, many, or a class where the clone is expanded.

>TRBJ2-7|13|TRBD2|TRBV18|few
CASSPAGVGEQYF
TGTGCCAGCTCACCAGCGGGAGTTGGGGAGCAGTACTTC
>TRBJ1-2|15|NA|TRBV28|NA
CASRPRGGKFYGYTF
TGTGCCAGCAGGCCCCGGGGAGGGAAGTTCTATGGCTACACCTTC
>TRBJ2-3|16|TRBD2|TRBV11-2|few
CASSLQGLAGVDTQYF
TGTGCCAGCAGCTTACAGGGACTAGCGGGAGTAGATACGCAGTATTTT
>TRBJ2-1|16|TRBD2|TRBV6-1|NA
CASSEREGGPFNEQFF
TGTGCCAGCAGTGAACGGGAGGGGGGCCCCTTCAATGAGCAGTTCTTC
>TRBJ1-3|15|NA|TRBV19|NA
CASSIDRNSGNTIYF
TGTGCCAGTAGTATAGACAGGAACTCTGGAAACACCATATATTTT
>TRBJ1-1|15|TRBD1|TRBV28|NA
CASSPPDRRGTEAFF
TGTGCCAGCAGTCCCCCGGACAGGAGAGGCACTGAAGCTTTCTTT
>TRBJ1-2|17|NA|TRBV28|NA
CASSSNIGHIPGYGYTF
TGTGCCAGCAGTTCTAATATTGGACACATTCCGGGCTATGGCTACACCTTC
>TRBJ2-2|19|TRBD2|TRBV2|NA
CASSPLSGTSGRLPGELFF
TGTGCCAGCAGTCCCCTGTCCGGGACTAGCGGGAGGTTACCCGGGGAGCTGTTTTTT
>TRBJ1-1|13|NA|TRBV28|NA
CASSSPSDTEAFF
TGTGCCAGCAGTTCCCCGTCAGACACTGAAGCTTTCTTT
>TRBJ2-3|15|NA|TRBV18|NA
CASSTPGFSPDTQYF
TGTGCCAGCTCAACCCCGGGATTTTCCCCAGATACGCAGTATTTT
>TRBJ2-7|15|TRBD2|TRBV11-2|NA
CASSRRTSGDYEQYF
TGTGCCAGCAGCAGACGGACTAGCGGAGACTACGAGCAGTACTTC
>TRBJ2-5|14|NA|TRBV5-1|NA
CASSPRPRQETQYF
TGCGCCAGCAGCCCCCGCCCCCGGCAAGAGACCCAGTACTTC
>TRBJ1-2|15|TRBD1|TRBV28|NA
CASSSSGTGSDGYTF
TGTGCCAGCAGCTCGTCAGGGACAGGGTCCGATGGCTACACCTTC
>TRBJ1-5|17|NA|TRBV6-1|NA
CASSEMWGEQSNQPQHF
TGTGCCAGCAGTGAAATGTGGGGAGAACAGAGCAATCAGCCCCAGCATTTT
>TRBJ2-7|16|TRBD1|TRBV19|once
CASSTPRTGGSYEQYF
TGTGCCAGTAGTACCCCCCGGACAGGGGGCTCCTACGAGCAGTACTTC
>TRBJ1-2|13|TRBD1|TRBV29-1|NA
CSVSGTGRFCYTF
TGCAGCGTGTCCGGGACAGGGAGGTTTTGCTACACCTTC
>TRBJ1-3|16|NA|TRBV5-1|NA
CASSLPPTGPGNTIYF
TGCGCCAGCAGCTTGCCCCCCACAGGGCCTGGAAACACCATATATTTT
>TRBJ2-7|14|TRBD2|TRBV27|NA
CASSLSLAGDEQYF
TGTGCCAGCAGTTTAAGCCTAGCGGGAGACGAGCAGTACTTC
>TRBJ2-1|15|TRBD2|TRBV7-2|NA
CASSLSGSREVEQFF
TGTGCCAGCAGCTTAAGTGGTAGTCGGGAGGTCGAGCAGTTCTTC
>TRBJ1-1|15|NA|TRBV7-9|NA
CASSLVEFESTEAFF
TGTGCCAGCAGCTTAGTTGAGTTTGAGAGCACTGAAGCTTTCTTT
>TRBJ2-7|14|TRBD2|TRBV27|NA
CASSQAGLVTKQYF
TGTGCCAGCAGTCAAGCGGGGCTTGTTACGAAGCAGTACTTC
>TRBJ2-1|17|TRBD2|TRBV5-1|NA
CASSLALAGGAYNEQFF
TGCGCCAGCAGCTTGGCTCTAGCGGGAGGGGCCTACAATGAGCAGTTCTTC
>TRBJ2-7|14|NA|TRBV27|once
CASSLRGLSYEQYF
TGTGCCAGCAGTTTGCGGGGACTGTCCTACGAGCAGTACTTC
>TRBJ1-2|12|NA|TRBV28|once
CASRHVSFGYTF
TGTGCCAGCAGACACGTTTCCTTCGGCTACACCTTC
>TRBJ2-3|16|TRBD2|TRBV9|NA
CASSVRRSGGTDTQYF
TGTGCCAGCAGCGTAAGGCGATCGGGAGGGACAGATACGCAGTATTTT
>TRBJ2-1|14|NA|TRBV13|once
CASSPEAGYNEQFF
TGTGCCAGCAGCCCGGAGGCGGGCTACAATGAGCAGTTCTTC
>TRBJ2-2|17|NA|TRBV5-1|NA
CASSLGRAPTNTGELFF
TGCGCCAGCAGCTTGGGCAGGGCACCGACGAACACCGGGGAGCTGTTTTTT
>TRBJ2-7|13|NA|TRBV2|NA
CASNGQPSYEQYF
TGTGCCAGCAATGGGCAGCCATCCTACGAGCAGTACTTC
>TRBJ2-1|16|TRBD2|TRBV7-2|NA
CASSPTSGRLYNEQFF
TGTGCCAGCAGCCCTACTAGCGGGAGGCTTTACAATGAGCAGTTCTTC
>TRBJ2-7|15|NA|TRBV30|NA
CAWSATYRDAYEQYF
TGTGCCTGGAGTGCCACCTACAGGGACGCCTACGAGCAGTACTTC
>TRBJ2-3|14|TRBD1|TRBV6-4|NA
CASSGQGGTDTQYF
TGTGCCAGCAGTGGACAGGGGGGTACAGATACGCAGTATTTT
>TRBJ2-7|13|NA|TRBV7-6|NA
CASSTGDPYEQYF
TGTGCCAGCAGCACGGGGGACCCCTACGAGCAGTACTTC
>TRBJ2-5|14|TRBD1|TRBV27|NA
CASSWDRDGETQYF
TGTGCCAGCAGTTGGGACAGGGATGGGGAGACCCAGTACTTC
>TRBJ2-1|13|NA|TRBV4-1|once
CASSQVGPGRRFF
TGCGCCAGCAGCCAAGTCGGCCCCGGGAGACGGTTCTTC